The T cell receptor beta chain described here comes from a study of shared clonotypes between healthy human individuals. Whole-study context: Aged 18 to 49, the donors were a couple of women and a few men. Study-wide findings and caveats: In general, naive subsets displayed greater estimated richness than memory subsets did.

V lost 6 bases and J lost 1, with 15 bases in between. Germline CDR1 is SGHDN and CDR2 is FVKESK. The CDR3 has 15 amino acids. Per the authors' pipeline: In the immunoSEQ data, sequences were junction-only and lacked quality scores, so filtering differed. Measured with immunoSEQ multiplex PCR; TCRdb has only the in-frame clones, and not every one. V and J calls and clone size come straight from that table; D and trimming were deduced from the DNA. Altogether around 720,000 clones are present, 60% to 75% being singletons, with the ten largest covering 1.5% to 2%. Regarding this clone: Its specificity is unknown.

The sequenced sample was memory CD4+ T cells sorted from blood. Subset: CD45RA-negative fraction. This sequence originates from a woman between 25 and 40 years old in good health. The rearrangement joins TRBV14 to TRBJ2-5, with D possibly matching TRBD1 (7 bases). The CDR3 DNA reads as TGTGCCAGCAGGCACCAGGGGGGCCCCCAAGAGACCCAGTACTTC. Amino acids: CASRHQGGPQETQYF.